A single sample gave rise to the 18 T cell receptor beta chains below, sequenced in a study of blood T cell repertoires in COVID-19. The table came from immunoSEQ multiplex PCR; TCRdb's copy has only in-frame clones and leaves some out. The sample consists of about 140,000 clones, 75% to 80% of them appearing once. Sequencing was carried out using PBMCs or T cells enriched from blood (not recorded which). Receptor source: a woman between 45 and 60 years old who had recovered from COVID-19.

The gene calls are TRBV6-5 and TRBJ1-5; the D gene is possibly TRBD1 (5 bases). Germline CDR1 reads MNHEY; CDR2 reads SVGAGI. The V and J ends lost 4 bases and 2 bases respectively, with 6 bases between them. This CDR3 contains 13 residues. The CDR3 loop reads CASSSQGNQPQHF. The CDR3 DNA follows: TGTGCCAGCAGTTCACAGGGCAATCAGCCCCAGCATTTT.

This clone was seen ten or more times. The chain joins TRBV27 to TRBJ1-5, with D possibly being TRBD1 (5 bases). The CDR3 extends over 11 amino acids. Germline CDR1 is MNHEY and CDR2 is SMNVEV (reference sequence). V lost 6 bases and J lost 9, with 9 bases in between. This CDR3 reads CASRGPGPQHF. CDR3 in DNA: TGTGCCAGCAGGGGGCCTGGGCCCCAGCATTTT.

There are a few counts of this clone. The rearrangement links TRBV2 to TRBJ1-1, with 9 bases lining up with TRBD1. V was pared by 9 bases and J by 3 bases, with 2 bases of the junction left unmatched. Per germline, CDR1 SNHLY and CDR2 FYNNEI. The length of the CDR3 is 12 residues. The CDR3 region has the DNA TGTGCCAGGGGACAGGGTTACACTGAAGCTTTCTTT. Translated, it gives CARGQGYTEAFF.

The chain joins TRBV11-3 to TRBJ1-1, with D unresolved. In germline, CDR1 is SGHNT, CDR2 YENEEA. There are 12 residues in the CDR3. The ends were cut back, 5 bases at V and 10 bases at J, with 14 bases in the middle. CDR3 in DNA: TGTGCCAGCAGCCCTCCTACCGCCGGAGCTTTCTTT. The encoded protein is CASSPPTAGAFF.

CDR3 nucleotides: TGTGCCAGCAGCACTAGACTAGCGGAGAACAATGAGCAGTTCTTC. The encoded protein is CASSTRLAENNEQFF. The chain joins TRBV7-9 to TRBJ2-1; 9 bases are a match to TRBD2. Germline V lookup: CDR1 SEHNR, CDR2 FQNEAQ (reference sequence). The CDR3 covers 15 residues. V was pared by 5 bases and J by 5 bases, with 7 bases of the junction left unmatched.

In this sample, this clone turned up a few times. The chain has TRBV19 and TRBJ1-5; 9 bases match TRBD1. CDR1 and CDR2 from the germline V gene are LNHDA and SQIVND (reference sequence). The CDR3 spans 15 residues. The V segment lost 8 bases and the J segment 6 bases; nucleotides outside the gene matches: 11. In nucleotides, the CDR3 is TGTGCCAGTGTCCTAACAGGGGGCGCCGGTCAGCCCCAGCATTTT. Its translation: CASVLTGGAGQPQHF.

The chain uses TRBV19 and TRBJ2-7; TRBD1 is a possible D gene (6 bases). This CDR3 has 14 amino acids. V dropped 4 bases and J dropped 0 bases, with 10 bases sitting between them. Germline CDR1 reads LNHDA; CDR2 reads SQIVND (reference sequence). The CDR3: CASSRDISSYEQYF. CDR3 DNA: TGTGCCAGTAGTAGGGACATTAGCTCCTACGAGCAGTACTTC.

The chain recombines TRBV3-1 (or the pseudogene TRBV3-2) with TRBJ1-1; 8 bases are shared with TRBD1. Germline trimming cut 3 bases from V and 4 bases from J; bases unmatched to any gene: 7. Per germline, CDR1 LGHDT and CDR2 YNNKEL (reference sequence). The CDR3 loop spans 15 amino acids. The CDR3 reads CASSQDRASFTEAFF. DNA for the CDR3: TGTGCCAGCAGCCAGGACAGGGCGAGTTTCACTGAAGCTTTCTTT.

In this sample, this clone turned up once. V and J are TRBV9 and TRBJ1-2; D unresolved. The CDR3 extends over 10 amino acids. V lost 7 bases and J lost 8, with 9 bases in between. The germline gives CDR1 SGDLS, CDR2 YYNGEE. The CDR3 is CASGNFGYTF. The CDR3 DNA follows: TGTGCCAGCGGCAATTTCGGCTACACCTTC.

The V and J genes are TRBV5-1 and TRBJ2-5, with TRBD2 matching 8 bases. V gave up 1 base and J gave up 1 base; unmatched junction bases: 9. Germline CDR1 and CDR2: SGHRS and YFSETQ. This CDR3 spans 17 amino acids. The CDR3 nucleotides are TGCGCCAGCAGCTTGTACCCCAGCGGGAGAGTCCAAGAGACCCAGTACTTC. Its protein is CASSLYPSGRVQETQYF.

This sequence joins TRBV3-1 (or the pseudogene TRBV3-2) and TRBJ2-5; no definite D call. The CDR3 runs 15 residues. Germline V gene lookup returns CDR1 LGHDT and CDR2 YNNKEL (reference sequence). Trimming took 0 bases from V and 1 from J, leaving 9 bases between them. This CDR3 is CASSQDPTFQETQYF. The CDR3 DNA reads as TGTGCCAGCAGCCAAGATCCTACTTTCCAAGAGACCCAGTACTTC.

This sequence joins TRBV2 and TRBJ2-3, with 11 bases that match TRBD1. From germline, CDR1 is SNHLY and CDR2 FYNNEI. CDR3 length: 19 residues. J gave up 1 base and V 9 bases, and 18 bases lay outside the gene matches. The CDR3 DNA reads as TGTGCCAGACGCACCGATCTAGGACAGGGGGCGCATGGCACAGATACGCAGTATTTT. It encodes CARRTDLGQGAHGTDTQYF.

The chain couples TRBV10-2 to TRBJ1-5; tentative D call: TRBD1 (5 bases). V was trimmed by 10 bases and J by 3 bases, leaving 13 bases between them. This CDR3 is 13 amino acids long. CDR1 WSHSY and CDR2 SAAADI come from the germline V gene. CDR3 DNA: TGCGCCAAAACGCGCAGGGCCAATCAGCCCCAGCATTTT. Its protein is CAKTRRANQPQHF.

The CDR3 DNA reads TGTGCCAGCAGCCTTGGCCCTTTGAGGGAAAACTCTGGAAACACCATATATTTT. This gives the protein CASSLGPLRENSGNTIYF. The chain links TRBV11-3 to TRBJ1-3; no clear D gene. The CDR3 has 18 amino acids. Trimming removed 5 bases at V and 0 bases at J, with 20 bases between. In germline, CDR1 is SGHNT, CDR2 YENEEA.

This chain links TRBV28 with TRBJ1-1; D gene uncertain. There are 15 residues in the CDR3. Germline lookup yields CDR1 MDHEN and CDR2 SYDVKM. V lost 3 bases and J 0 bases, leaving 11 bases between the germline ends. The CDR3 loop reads CASSLIRTMNTEAFF. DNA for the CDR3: TGTGCCAGCAGTTTGATCAGAACCATGAACACTGAAGCTTTCTTT.

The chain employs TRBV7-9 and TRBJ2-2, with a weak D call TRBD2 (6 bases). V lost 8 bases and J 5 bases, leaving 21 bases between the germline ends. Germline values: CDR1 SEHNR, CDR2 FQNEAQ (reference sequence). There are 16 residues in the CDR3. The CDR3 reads CASSTPLGLPTGELFF. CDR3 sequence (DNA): TGTGCCAGCTCTACCCCCCTGGGACTCCCAACCGGGGAGCTGTTTTTT.

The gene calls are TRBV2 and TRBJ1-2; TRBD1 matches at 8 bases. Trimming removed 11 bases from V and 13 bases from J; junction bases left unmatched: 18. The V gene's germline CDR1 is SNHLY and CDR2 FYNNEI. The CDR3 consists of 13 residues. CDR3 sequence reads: CASNRDRSIVGTF. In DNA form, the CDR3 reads TGTGCCTCCAACCGGGACAGGTCAATTGTGGGCACCTTC.

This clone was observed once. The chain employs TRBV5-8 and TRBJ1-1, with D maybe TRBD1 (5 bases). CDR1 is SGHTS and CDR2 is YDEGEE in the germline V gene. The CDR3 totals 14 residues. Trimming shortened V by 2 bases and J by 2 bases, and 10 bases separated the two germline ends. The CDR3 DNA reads TGTGCCAGCAGCTTCCTAGGGGTAAACACTGAAGCTTTCTTT. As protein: CASSFLGVNTEAFF.